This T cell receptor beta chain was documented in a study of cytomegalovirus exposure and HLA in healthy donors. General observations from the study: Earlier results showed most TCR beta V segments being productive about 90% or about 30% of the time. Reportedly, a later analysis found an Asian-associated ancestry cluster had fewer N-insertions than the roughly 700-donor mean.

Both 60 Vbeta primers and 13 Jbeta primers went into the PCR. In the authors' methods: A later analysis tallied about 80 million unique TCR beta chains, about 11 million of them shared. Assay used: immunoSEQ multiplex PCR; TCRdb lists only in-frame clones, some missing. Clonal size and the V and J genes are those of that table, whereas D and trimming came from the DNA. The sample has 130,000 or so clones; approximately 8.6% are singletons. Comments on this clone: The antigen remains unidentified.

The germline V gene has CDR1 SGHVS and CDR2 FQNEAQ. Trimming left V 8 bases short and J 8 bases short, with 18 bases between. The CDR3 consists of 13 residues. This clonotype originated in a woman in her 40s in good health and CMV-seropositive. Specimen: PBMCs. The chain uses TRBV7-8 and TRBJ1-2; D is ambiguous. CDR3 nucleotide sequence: TGTGCCAGCGGAGTCAACGGAGTTGGGGGCTACACCTTC. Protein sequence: CASGVNGVGGYTF.